This T cell receptor (beta chain) is from a study of human T cells and chemical hapten exposure (dated by TCRdb to 2020 to 2022). With respect to the entire study: For sensitization, 2% DPC in acetone was applied to a roughly 2 cm by roughly 2 cm area of upper inner arm skin. Weekly therapeutic DPC doses were additionally applied to the scalp of patients throughout the approximately 25-week study period. Patch tests used Finn chambers with 0.01% DPC on the upper back, scored after 6 days by International Contact Dermatitis Research Group standards. The mostly female patient cohort included alopecia areata with under or over 50% scalp involvement, alopecia totalis and alopecia universalis. Libraries were pooled for sequencing, and per-sample TCR yields varied mainly because of small differences in library volumes within the pool. This study followed changes in the peripheral blood TCR repertoire in vivo during primary and secondary sensitization of alopecia patients to the hapten diphenylcyclopropenone (DPC). Blood was sampled from patients pre-sensitization (week 0) and at 2, 6 and about 24 weeks after DPC sensitization. Twenty-nine alopecia patients provided blood for TCR sequencing at one to four time points (pre-sensitization, 2, 6 and 24 weeks). Broader findings and caveats from the paper: No change with DPC sensitization was found in the number of TCRs above 1 in 1000 frequency, and no evidence of global repertoire structure alterations was found. Because every patient had alopecia, a presumed autoimmune disease, the patients' immune response might differ from that of healthy individuals. Expanded TCRs formed significantly more large CDR3 similarity clusters than pre-sensitization or healthy control sets, consistent with antigen-driven responses. After repeated subsampling, the strength of the expansion versus patch-test correlation and the threshold at which it became significant changed. A positive correlation was found between the number of PT1 expanded TCRs and patch test score, with significance reached at thresholds 8, 16 and 32 but not 4.

Libraries were prepared through RACE. Reads for this sample came from a NextSeq 500. During library preparation, unique molecular identifiers were attached to individual cDNA molecules so that TCRs could be counted in a quantitative, reproducible way. Each blood RNA sample was used to sequence both TCR alpha and TCR beta chains. Turning to the authors' computational methods: Samples had a median of 95,638 TCRs, with a range from roughly 23,224 to 700,000. The Decombinator software suite was used to annotate V, J and CDR3 in the TCR reads. For the PS versus PT1 abundance plots, all samples were subsampled to the same number of TCRs (28,000). TCRs were defined as expanded if absent before sensitization and observed at least eight times at the 2-week time point. TCRdb reanalyzed the raw reads on its own, using fastp at Q25 for trimming and MiXCR for clone calling, and kept in-frame beta chains. Every CDR3 protein is listed once, alongside the most common genes and DNA of its rows. What appears here as the V and J calls and clone size reflects TCRdb's work, not the paper's. Recorded for this sample are tens of thousands of distinct CDR3 sequences; roughly 11% of them occurred a single time. The ten biggest clones cover approximately 5.5% of the sample.

This clonotype was recorded many times. Its antigen remains undetermined. Per-nucleotide qualities are absent, and no much larger clonotype sits a single base away. CDR1 and CDR2 are read off the germline V gene as KGHDR and SFDVKD. Taken from cysteine to phenylalanine, the CDR3 has 16 residues. The only DNA kept is the CDR3, 48 bases in frame from the first base. V trim: 2 bases; J trim: 4 bases; unmatched bases: 5. The time point label corresponds to: pre-sensitization, week 0. What the treatment or condition label conveys for this sample: therapeutic diphenylcyclopropenone sensitization with weekly scalp DPC. At each patch-test visit, blood was drawn before the patch test was applied. Patients were eligible if aged 18 to 70, diagnosed with alopecia and judged suitable for DPC therapy, and pregnant patients were excluded. Total RNA was extracted from unfractionated whole blood that had been collected in Tempus Blood RNA tubes.

Sequenced here: whole blood, sampled in connection with sensitization to the hapten diphenylcyclopropenone (DPC). The rearrangement joined TRBV24-1 to TRBJ2-1, with 9 bases matching TRBD2. This clonotype was sampled from a woman in her forties or fifties with alopecia areata. Some clones in this sample may be carry-over from other donors' samples. The sequenced DNA is TGTGCCACCAGTGATTCTAGCGGGGTGAATTACAATGAGCAGTTCTTC. It codes for CATSDSSGVNYNEQFF.